The 11 T cell receptor beta chains reported below all come from one sample, sequenced in a study of T cell repertoires in cytomegalovirus infection. For these TCRs, the target antigens are not known. TCRdb passed the reads through MiXCR, listing each CDR3 protein once. The top ten clones hold about half of a sample with roughly 570,000 distinct CDR3 sequences, around 40% of them seen once. The sequenced sample was cultured PBMCs, obtained from culture after CMV antigen stimulation. The receptors were sampled from a human donor in good health (CMV status not recorded). Some clones in this sample may be carry-over from other donors' samples.

The CDR3 DNA reads as TGCAGTGCTAGCCTGGGACTAGCGGGACAAACAGATACGCAGTATTTT. Protein: CSASLGLAGQTDTQYF. The chain joins TRBV20-1 to TRBJ2-3; 13 positions agree with TRBD2. The V and J ends lost 3 bases and 3 bases, in that order; junction bases with no gene match: 6. Germline-derived CDR1 and CDR2 are DFQATT and SNEGSKA (reference sequence). The CDR3 consists of 16 residues.

This rearrangement joins TRBV11-2 to TRBJ2-7; the match to TRBD1 covers 8 bases. V was clipped by 6 bases and J by 3 bases; unmatched bases: 7. Germline values: CDR1 SGHAT, CDR2 FQNNGV. This CDR3 is built from 14 residues. The CDR3 loop is CASRETGAIYEQYF. The CDR3 DNA is TGTGCCAGCAGGGAGACAGGGGCAATCTACGAGCAGTACTTC.

The chain employs TRBV7-2 and TRBJ2-5; D is ambiguous. CDR3 length: 15 residues. The V and J ends lost 1 base and 2 bases respectively, with 11 bases between them. In germline, CDR1 is SGHTA, CDR2 FQGNSA. The CDR3: CASSLGLLRQETQYF. The CDR3 bases are TGTGCCAGCAGCTTAGGGCTCTTGAGGCAAGAGACCCAGTACTTC.

The chain couples TRBV10-3 to TRBJ1-4; 9 nucleotides match TRBD1. The germline V gene encodes CDR1 ENHRY and CDR2 SYGVKD. Trimming removed 2 bases from V and 7 bases from J; junction bases left unmatched: 8. The CDR3 sequence is 16 residues long. This chain's CDR3 is CAISEAVGQGGEKLFF. Written as DNA, the CDR3 is TGTGCCATCAGTGAGGCCGTGGGACAGGGAGGTGAAAAACTGTTTTTT.

This rearrangement joins TRBV7-6 to TRBJ2-5; TRBD1 might be the D (6 bases). The CDR3 extends over 15 amino acids. Germline loops: CDR1 SGHVS, CDR2 FNYEAQ. The germline V and J ends were trimmed by 4 bases and 3 bases, with 15 bases remaining between them. CDR3 loop: CASSSTGGHKETQYF. CDR3 bases: TGTGCCAGCAGCTCAACTGGGGGACACAAAGAGACCCAGTACTTC.

The rearrangement uses TRBV7-6 and TRBJ2-1, with 11 bases lining up with TRBD2. CDR1 is SGHVS, CDR2 FNYEAQ, per germline. This CDR3 comprises 15 residues. V lost 10 bases to trimming and J lost 9 bases; unmatched junction nucleotides: 14. The CDR3 here is CAIEPTSGRKREQFF. CDR3 in DNA: TGTGCCATCGAGCCCACTAGCGGGAGAAAGCGTGAGCAGTTCTTC.

This clonotype has a handful of counts. This chain uses TRBV7-2 with TRBJ2-1; maybe TRBD2 (5 bases). V gave up 1 base and J gave up 13 bases, with 11 bases separating them. The germline V gene encodes CDR1 SGHTA and CDR2 FQGNSA. The CDR3 is 12 amino acids. The DNA for the CDR3 is TGTGCCAGCAGCTTAGAGGGAGTCCAACAGTTCTTC. Its protein product is CASSLEGVQQFF.

This clonotype was found many times. The gene calls are TRBV7-9 and TRBJ2-3, with unresolved D. The germline V gene has CDR1 SEHNR and CDR2 FQNEAQ (reference sequence). V was cut by 3 bases and J by 2 bases, with 9 bases left in between. The CDR3 length is 14 residues. The CDR3 DNA reads TGTGCCAGCAGCTTTAGTATCTCCACAGATACGCAGTATTTT. Protein sequence: CASSFSISTDTQYF.

The J gene is TRBJ2-4, the V gene TRBV6-2 or TRBV6-3; D call uncertain. Germline V CDR1 and CDR2: MNHEY, SVGEGT. The CDR3 length is 14 residues. V was pared by 3 bases and J by 0 bases, with 6 bases between. CDR3 nucleotides: TGTGCCAGCAGTTATATGGTAGCCAAAAACATTCAGTACTTC. Translation: CASSYMVAKNIQYF.

This sequence joins TRBV11-2 and TRBJ2-2; 7 bases map to TRBD1. This CDR3 contains 13 residues. With V trimmed by 7 bases and J by 7 bases, 6 bases remained unmatched. From germline, CDR1 is SGHAT and CDR2 FQNNGV. CDR3 sequence: CASTLWTGGELFF. The CDR3, as DNA: TGTGCCAGCACTCTTTGGACAGGCGGGGAGCTGTTTTTT.

There are a few counts of this clonotype. The chain employs TRBV2 and TRBJ1-2, with TRBD1 matching 7 bases. Germline V gene data show CDR1 as SNHLY and CDR2 as FYNNEI. The V segment lost 6 bases and the J segment 8 bases; nucleotides outside the gene matches: 6. The CDR3 loop spans 12 amino acids. The CDR3 DNA reads as TGTGCCAGCAGAATCAGGGGGAGCGGCTACACCTTC. This encodes CASRIRGSGYTF. Full variable domain (missing parts from reference TRBV2 and TRBJ1-2): EPEVTQTPSHQVTQMGQEVILRCVPISNHLYFYWYRQILGQKVEFLVSFYNNEISEKSEIFDDQFSVERPDGSNFTLKIRSTKLEDSAMYFCASRIRGSGYTFGSGTRLTVV.